This TCR beta chain was captured in a study of cytomegalovirus exposure and HLA in healthy donors (dated by TCRdb to the late 2010s). Regarding the complete study: An earlier analysis of roughly 500 of the donors reported roughly 270 Gb of sequence data and about 100 million unique TCR beta sequences from about 200 million T cells. Genome-wide SNP genotypes for about three fifths of the roughly 670 donors were used in a later genetic analysis, which treated that subset as a discovery cohort. Every discovery cohort repertoire had been produced on one sequencing platform. Donor age, sex, ethnicity and CMV serostatus were compiled together with the repertoire data. Across 300 to 500 genotyped donors of the cohort, an average of 235,054 unique TCR beta nucleotide sequences per donor were sequenced, and about a sixth of those sequences were non-productive. A later analysis re-analyzed previously published TCR beta repertoires from 600 to 850 donors and added high-resolution HLA genotyping to study TCR occurrence patterns. Because of strong linkage in the cohort, roughly five DR-DQ haplotypes were treated as single units for association and clustering. The study used immunosequencing to profile the T cell repertoires of approximately 640 subjects and linked those repertoires to cytomegalovirus serostatus. In the later analysis, no new phenotypic data were used to find candidate immune exposures; instead, reliance was placed on TCR beta sequences and their occurrence across donors. Class I and class II HLA loci were covered by the typing at four-digit resolution. Typing coverage varied by locus: about 629-630 donors for A, B, C, DRB1 and DQB1; approximately 500 for DQA1; about 570 for DPA1; 450 to 480 for DPB1. The study was designed to test whether signatures of past pathogen exposure could be identified by cataloging public T cell receptors. In addition to the first cohort of approximately 670 subjects, a separate validation cohort of 120 different subjects was used. Approximately 300 gigabases of sequencing data and approximately 92 million unique TCR sequences made up an early release that covered approximately 650 HLA-typed donors. High-throughput TCR immunosequencing, statistical association of individual TCRs with disease status, and machine learning were combined to predict cytomegalovirus infection status. The genetic ancestry cluster associated with self-reported Caucasian donors included over 80% of the approximately 410 genotyped donors. An earlier analysis of around 580 of the donors used high-throughput TCR beta sequencing to judge whether each TCR beta V gene segment behaved as functional or pseudogenic.

As regards this clone: Which antigen it targets is not known. No quality values exist for individual bases; no much larger clone is one base distant.

Libraries were constructed by the immunoSEQ multiplex PCR assay. The multiplex PCR relied on a mix of 60 forward primers for TCR Vbeta segments and 13 reverse primers for TCR Jbeta segments. Amplification of the CDR3 region of rearranged TCR beta genes was performed with a multiplex PCR assay on genomic DNA. On the Illumina HiSeq System, the amplified TCR beta libraries were sequenced as 87-base-pair reads. Concerning the study's data processing: Across the 700 or so repertoires, a later analysis counted approximately 75 million unique TCR beta chains, around 10 million of which were shared by at least two donors. A nearest-neighbor algorithm error-corrected the raw reads and collapsed the reads into unique sequences, merging closely related sequences to remove PCR and sequencing errors. CDR3 sequences were aligned to IMGT reference sequences to assign V, D and J gene segments. For a sequence to be retained, a match of at least six nucleotides was required to both a V gene segment and a J gene segment. Rearrangements were classified as productive when the CDR3 lacked stop codons and remained in frame with V and J, and all other rearrangements were classified as non-productive. Following IMGT convention, CDR3 was defined as the stretch from the second conserved V-encoded cysteine to the conserved J-encoded phenylalanine. Sequences without an unambiguous match to a single V gene segment were excluded from the earlier analysis of about 630 of the donors. In an earlier analysis of some 590 of the donors, V segments were called functional above 56.7% productive rearrangements and were called segregating when the between-donor standard deviation exceeded 5%. A statistical classification framework was built for diagnosing cytomegalovirus status from the catalog of TCR beta chain sequences. In a later analysis, TCR nucleotide sequences were compared against IMGT/GENE-DB human TR gene sequences so that V and J genes could be assigned. Using the TCRdist pipeline, a later analysis assigned CDR3 sequences along with most-parsimonious VDJ recombination scenarios. In a later analysis, every TCR beta chain was defined by the combination of its CDR3 amino acid sequence and its V-gene family, and reads without a unique V-gene family were dropped. To address suspected cross-contamination and a sequencing artifact, a later analysis removed a few hundred highly shared, low-generation-probability nucleotide sequences. For each public chain, a later analysis derived a clonal expansion index from normalized ranks of inferred template counts within each repertoire. Generation probabilities in a later analysis came from a VDJ recombination model fitted to out-of-frame rearrangements, and those results were checked against IGoR. In a later analysis, hypergeometric tests were used to score TCR-TCR, TCR-HLA and TCR-CMV co-occurrence, with a repertoire-size bias correction applied to TCR pairs. In a later analysis, false discovery rates were estimated by permuting HLA or CMV assignments 20 times. In a later analysis, co-occurring TCRs were grouped using DBSCAN, and TCRdist sequence similarity was added for clustering within HLA-allele-positive subsets. Repertoires with fewer than 30,000 or more than 120,000 public chains were left out of co-occurrence clustering, as were five repertoires with anomalous nucleotide sharing. As stored in TCRdb, this immuneACCESS dataset retains in-frame rearrangements with V and J assigned. A fraction of the clones does not appear; measured against another copy, unresolved V genes explain less than half of the discrepancy, and the remainder lacks a known reason. V, J and clone size are those of that table, while D and trimming were read from the DNA. The sample includes roughly 120,000 clones, with roughly 71% observed a single time. The ten largest clonotypes hold approximately 3% of the sample.

Paper-wide results and their limitations: In a later analysis, HLA-associated TCR beta chains showed more clonal expansion and lower generation probabilities than non-associated chains that were equally common. In an earlier analysis of several hundred of the donors, most TCR beta V segments were observed in productive rearrangements about 87% or about 30% of the time, broadly matching IMGT annotations. A total of 164 TCR beta chains were listed by the study as associated with cytomegalovirus. HLA typing was unavailable for some donors at each locus, so association tests used only the typed subset. An association between a missense DCLRE1C variant and V-gene and J-gene trimming of TCR beta chains was found in a later genetic analysis and replicated in an independent cohort. Some IMGT-functional V segments, including TRBV6-2 and TRBV6-3, could not be distinguished by the 87-base-pair reads and were therefore excluded. In a later analysis, several top co-occurrence clusters were reported to appear linked to parvovirus B19, influenza, CMV and Epstein-Barr virus. Roughly uniform sequencing depth across donors was assumed in presence/absence analyses, although this assumption may not hold. In this cohort, only TCR beta chains were sequenced, and detectable features were limited by the absence of alpha or paired-chain data. The classifier was reported to diagnose cytomegalovirus status with high specificity and sensitivity in both the original and validation cohorts. In vitro tests confirmed that a few of the cytomegalovirus-associated TCR beta chains recognize cytomegalovirus antigens. A later genetic analysis reported fewer N-insertions in productive TCRs among donors in an Asian-associated ancestry cluster than the roughly 650-donor mean. CMV serostatus was the only immune exposure information available for the cohort. A further reported finding was that TCR beta sequences accurately predicted the HLA-A and HLA-B alleles for most subjects in the first cohort. Most TCR sequences were observed very rarely across donors, whereas some public TCRs were present in many individuals. A later analysis found that most CMV-associated TCR beta chains appeared HLA-restricted, with HLA associations seemingly driven largely by CMV exposure. Assigning TCR associations to individual alleles was difficult when HLA alleles, especially DR and DQ, strongly co-occurred. A later analysis found that TCR association rates varied across HLA loci, with DRB1 alleles showing the most associated TCRs and HLA-C alleles the fewest. Correlated functional status among segregating V segments might be attributable to linkage disequilibrium, but an unknown experimental factor could not be ruled out. In a later analysis, some 18,000 TCR beta sequences were associated with specific HLA alleles at a false discovery rate of 0.05. Because counts were too low, 15 to 20 rarely observed V segments, including chromosome 9 orphons, were left out of the earlier analysis of 587 of the donors. A cluster of highly shared sequence variants was judged likely to be a technical artifact of the sequencing pipeline. The authors suggested that the approach could potentially be extended to other disease states and immunological phenotypes.

The cohort was made up of roughly 670 healthy bone marrow donors. Cohort members were all nominally healthy when sampled, although unrecorded immune exposures were likely present. The donor tested CMV seropositive, placing the donor among the 310 or so seropositive members of the cohort. A peripheral blood sample was collected from each donor, and TCR beta sequencing was performed on peripheral blood mononuclear cells. Genomic DNA extraction from the blood cell samples was performed with the Qiagen DNeasy Blood Extraction Kit. The CDR3 goes from the cysteine to the phenylalanine over 14 residues. CDR3 DNA only is kept here, 42 bases in frame from base 1. The V end loses 3 bases and the J end loses 5 bases, and a stretch of 13 bases separates them. Taken from the germline V gene, the CDR1 and CDR2 loops are MRHNA and SNTAGT.

This TCR came from a woman aged 40 to 50 in good health and CMV-seropositive. The rearrangement combines TRBV6-4 with TRBJ1-1, with an unclear D gene assignment. The sequencing sample was made of PBMCs. This receptor has the CDR3 CASSEGLGGTEAFF. The nucleotide sequence is given as TGTGCCAGCAGTGAAGGGTTAGGAGGGACTGAAGCTTTCTTT.